The 24 T cell receptor beta chains in this list originate from one sample, sequenced in a study of T cell repertoires in cytomegalovirus infection. No cognate antigen is known for these TCRs. TCRdb processed the reads anew with MiXCR; each CDR3 protein has one entry. The sample holds about 890,000 distinct CDR3 sequences; roughly 30% are singletons and the top ten take about an eighth. The sequencing used cultured CD8+ T cells from PBMCs, collected from culture after CMV antigen stimulation. The source of these receptors is a human donor in good health (CMV status not recorded). Some clones in this sample may be carry-over from other donors' samples.

This clonotype was detected a few times. This chain joins TRBV10-2 and TRBJ2-7, with TRBD2 as a possible D gene (6 bases). The ends were cut back, 6 bases at V and 4 bases at J, with 16 bases in the middle. The CDR3 runs to 14 residues. CDR1 WSHSY and CDR2 SAAADI come from the germline V gene. CDR3 in amino acids: CASSPSLGGYEQYV. The CDR3 DNA sequence: TGCGCCAGCAGCCCCTCGCTGGGGGGATACGAGCAGTACGTC.

This clonotype was detected only a few times. This chain links TRBV15 with TRBJ1-2; D uncertain. The CDR3 is made up of 13 amino acids. Germline V CDR1 and CDR2: LNHNV, YYDKDF (reference sequence). Trimming took off 8 bases at V and 6 bases at J, with 16 bases between the two ends. CDR3 DNA sequence: TGTGCCACCGAGGATGGGTTCGGCCATGGCTACACCTTC. Its translation is CATEDGFGHGYTF.

This clonotype was seen a handful of times. One junction end disagrees with the germline gene, perhaps due to a read error. The rearrangement links TRBV7-2 to TRBJ1-2; the D gene is possibly TRBD1 (5 bases). The CDR3 loop spans 11 amino acids. Germline V lookup: CDR1 SGHTA, CDR2 FQGNSA. The CDR3 DNA follows: TGTGCCAGCAGCCCAGGGACGGACCTCCGCTTC. It encodes CASSPGTDLRF.

In its sample, this clonotype was seen many times. V gene TRBV7-9 combines with J gene TRBJ1-1; unclear D gene. Trimming stripped 5 bases from V and 0 bases from J, with 13 bases between. Germline V gene lookup returns CDR1 SEHNR and CDR2 FQNEAQ (reference sequence). This CDR3 region has 15 residues. The CDR3 DNA reads TGTGCCAGCAGCCGGGGAAAGGGAATGAACACTGAAGCTTTCTTT. Protein product: CASSRGKGMNTEAFF.

The CDR3 nucleotides read TGTGCCAGCAGGGACAGGGGGCAAGGCTCCTACGAGCAGTACGTC. It encodes CASRDRGQGSYEQYV. This chain links TRBV6-6 with TRBJ2-7; 11 bases fit TRBD1. The CDR3 is 15 residues long. V dropped 6 bases and J dropped 0; count of bases not matched to a gene: 4. The V gene's germline CDR1 is MNHNY and CDR2 SVGAGI (reference sequence).

The rearrangement uses TRBV27 and TRBJ1-2, with TRBD1 as a possible D gene (6 bases). V lost 5 bases to trimming and J lost 0 bases, with 10 bases between them. CDR1 and CDR2 (germline): MNHEY, SMNVEV (reference sequence). The CDR3 extends over 14 amino acids. The CDR3 reads CASSLGHANYGYTF. For the CDR3, the DNA is TGTGCCAGCAGTCTGGGACACGCTAACTATGGCTACACCTTC.

This clonotype was detected a few times. Here the CDR3 reads CASSSQGAAEAFF. The CDR3 nucleotides are TGCGCCAGCAGCTCTCAGGGGGCCGCTGAAGCTTTCTTT. This sequence joins TRBV5-1 and TRBJ1-1; 8 positions match TRBD1. The V segment lost 3 bases and the J segment 6 bases; nucleotides outside the gene matches: 4. The CDR3 extends over 13 amino acids. The germline CDR1 and CDR2 sequences are SGHRS and YFSETQ.

This clonotype showed up just a few times. V usage is TRBV10-3 and J usage is TRBJ2-5, with D unclear. Germline CDR1 reads ENHRY; CDR2 reads SYGVKD. V lost 10 bases and J 4 bases, leaving 10 bases between the germline ends. This CDR3 is built from 11 residues. The CDR3 DNA reads as TGTGCCACCCAGCTACGAGAGACCCAGTACTTC. Amino acids: CATQLRETQYF.

The rearrangement links TRBV27 to TRBJ2-7; TRBD2 matches at 8 bases. Germline V gives CDR1 MNHEY, CDR2 SMNVEV (reference sequence). With V trimmed by 8 bases and J by 4 bases, 13 bases remained unmatched. The CDR3 length is 15 residues. DNA for the CDR3: TGTGCCAGCGGTGAGAGCGGGGGCCCCTTTTACGAGCAGTACGTC. It encodes CASGESGGPFYEQYV.

This clonotype was picked up a small number of times. V usage is TRBV5-1 and J usage is TRBJ2-7; 10 bases map to TRBD2. Germline V gives CDR1 SGHRS, CDR2 YFSETQ. Trimming cost V 0 bases and J 2 bases; bases outside gene matches: 5. The CDR3 contains 16 residues. CDR3 loop: CASSLAVAGGTYEQYF. The CDR3, as DNA: TGCGCCAGCAGCTTGGCCGTAGCGGGGGGAACCTACGAGCAGTACTTC.

This clonotype was recorded a few times. J is TRBJ2-5 and V is TRBV12-3 or TRBV12-4, with D perhaps matching TRBD1 or TRBD2 (6 bases each). Trimming cost V 7 bases and J 1 base, with 16 bases left between them. The CDR3 has 15 residues. The CDR3 DNA follows: TGTGCCAGCACCCCAGGGAGGACAGTCCAAGAGACCCAGTACTTC. Protein: CASTPGRTVQETQYF.

This clonotype was picked up a small number of times. The V call is TRBV7-6, the J call TRBJ1-6; 9 positions match TRBD1. Unmatched junction bases numbered 6, after V lost 5 bases and J lost 1 base. This CDR3 spans 17 amino acids. Germline CDR1 and CDR2: SGHVS and FNYEAQ. CDR3 residues: CASSIGTGSSYNSPLHF. As DNA, the CDR3 is TGTGCCAGCAGCATCGGGACAGGGAGTTCCTATAATTCACCCCTCCACTTT.

The V and J genes are TRBV12-3 or TRBV12-4 and TRBJ2-4; D gene uncertain. The CDR3 covers 14 residues. V gave up 7 bases and J gave up 5 bases, with 15 bases separating them. CDR3 DNA sequence: TGTGCCAGCACATCGTCCGGGTCTGAAAACATTCAGTACTTC. Translation gives CASTSSGSENIQYF.

The chain links TRBV29-1 to TRBJ2-5; D gene ambiguous. Germline V gives CDR1 SQVTM, CDR2 ANQGSEA. CDR3 length: 13 residues. CDR3: CSHLGQFKRTQYF. CDR3 sequence (DNA): TGCAGTCACCTCGGGCAGTTCAAGAGGACCCAGTACTTC.

This clonotype has only one observation. The chain joins TRBV12-3 or TRBV12-4 to TRBJ1-3; 8 bases are shared with TRBD1. This CDR3 is built from 14 residues. The ends lost 6 bases at V and 2 bases at J; junction bases unmatched: 3. The CDR3 is CASRLTGAGNTIYF. CDR3 nucleotides: TGTGCCAGCAGGTTGACAGGGGCTGGAAACACCATATATTTT.

The V gene is TRBV15, the J gene TRBJ2-5; D is undetermined. CDR1 and CDR2 (germline): LNHNV, YYDKDF (reference sequence). CDR3 length equals 16 residues. The V and J ends lost 0 bases and 0 bases respectively, with 11 bases between them. The DNA of the CDR3 is TGTGCCACCAGCAGAGATGTGGCCCCGTACCAAGAGACCCAGTACTTC. Translation gives CATSRDVAPYQETQYF. Using reference TRBV15 and TRBJ2-5 for the parts outside the CDR3, the full variable domain is DAMVIQNPRYQVTQFGKPVTLSCSQTLNHNVMYWYQQKSSQAPKLLFHYYDKDFNNEADTPDNFQSRRPNTSFCFLDIRSPGLGDTAMYLCATSRDVAPYQETQYFGPGTRLLVL.

V usage is TRBV4-3 and J usage is TRBJ2-1; no clear D. The CDR3 is 15 residues long. Germline V gives CDR1 LGHNA, CDR2 YSLEER. Between the trimmed V and J ends, which lost 3 bases and 0 bases, there was a span of 9 bases. The CDR3 loop is CASSHLASSYNEQFF. CDR3 bases: TGCGCCAGCAGCCACCTCGCCAGCTCCTACAATGAGCAGTTCTTC.

This chain joins TRBV20-1 and TRBJ2-1; the D gene is possibly TRBD2 (6 bases). The V end lost 0 bases, the J end lost 8 bases, and 20 bases lay between the germline ends. There are 16 residues in the CDR3. Germline V gene sequence: CDR1 DFQATT, CDR2 SNEGSKA (reference sequence). The CDR3 DNA is TGCAGTGCTAGAGATCGACGGGACTGGGGAGAGGATGAGCAGTTCTTC. Amino acid sequence: CSARDRRDWGEDEQFF.

The chain is built from TRBV4-2 and TRBJ2-1; 11 positions agree with TRBD2. The CDR3 consists of 15 residues. After removal of 1 base from V and 10 bases from J, the junction contained 6 bases not matched to a gene. Germline CDR1 and CDR2: LGHNA and YNFKEQ. CDR3 protein: CASSQALAGGWEQFF. As DNA, the CDR3 is TGTGCCAGCAGCCAAGCTCTAGCGGGGGGTTGGGAGCAGTTCTTC.

The rearrangement links TRBV27 to TRBJ1-2, with D maybe TRBD1 (5 bases). CDR3 length: 13 residues. The V end lost 2 bases, the J end lost 7 bases, and 11 bases lay between the germline ends. CDR1 is MNHEY, CDR2 SMNVEV, per germline (reference sequence). The CDR3 region is CASSLGSRAGYTF. The CDR3, as DNA: TGTGCCAGCAGTTTAGGGTCCAGGGCTGGCTACACCTTC.

This clonotype came up a few times. This rearrangement joins TRBV7-2 to TRBJ2-2; D might be TRBD1 (6 bases). From germline, CDR1 is SGHTA and CDR2 FQGNSA. This CDR3 has 13 residues. V gave up 7 bases and J gave up 3 bases, with 9 bases separating them. This CDR3 reads CASMGADTGELFF. Here the CDR3 DNA reads TGTGCCAGCATGGGGGCGGACACCGGGGAGCTGTTTTTT. The entire variable domain, with the rest obtained from reference TRBV7-2 and TRBJ2-2, is as follows: GAGVSQSPSNKVTEKGKDVELRCDPISGHTALYWYRQSLGQGLEFLIYFQGNSAPDKSGLPSDRFSAERTGGSVSTLTIQRTQQEDSAVYLCASMGADTGELFFGEGSRLTVL.

This clonotype was detected only a few times. The CDR3 DNA is TGTGCCAGCAAAAAGCGGCTAGCGGGGACCCGCACAGATACGCAGTATTTT. Translated, it gives CASKKRLAGTRTDTQYF. This sequence joins TRBV6-2 or TRBV6-3 and TRBJ2-3, with 9 bases lining up with TRBD2. Germline assignment: CDR1 MNHEY and CDR2 SVGEGT. With V trimmed by 7 bases and J by 1 base, 12 bases remained unmatched. CDR3 length: 17 residues.

This clonotype was counted many times. V and J are TRBV4-1 and TRBJ1-1; D gene ambiguous. CDR3 length: 14 residues. V was pared by 0 bases and J by 0 bases, with 5 bases between. Germline CDR1 MGHRA, CDR2 YSYEKL. The CDR3 here is CASSQEGLNTEAFF. The CDR3 DNA sequence: TGCGCCAGCAGCCAAGAGGGATTGAACACTGAAGCTTTCTTT.

This clonotype was seen more than once but under ten times. The chain recombines TRBV20-1 with TRBJ1-2, with a weak D call TRBD1 (5 bases). Germline values: CDR1 DFQATT, CDR2 SNEGSKA (reference sequence). The CDR3 totals 13 residues. Trimming took off 5 bases at V and 4 bases at J, with 14 bases between the two ends. CDR3 region: CSASRGQSYGYTF. CDR3 nucleotide sequence: TGCAGTGCTTCCCGGGGCCAATCCTATGGCTACACCTTC.